This is a list of T cell receptor beta chains from one sample in a study of neurological immune-mediated disorders. TCRdb redid the calling of the 5' RACE reads with MiXCR, one entry per CDR3 protein. Of about 50,000 distinct CDR3 sequences listed, roughly 17% are singletons. Input material: PBMCs. The receptors were gathered from a man in his fifties or sixties in good health. Each CDR3 is given with its conserved first and last residue. A D gene is named only where the DNA matches it firmly. Not all rows give a size; the values are once, few, many and, for expanded clones, a class.

d_call: NA; v_call: TRBV5-6; clone_size: NA; j_call: TRBJ2-7; cdr3_aa: CASSPPGSYNEQYF; cdr3_nt: TGTGCCAGCAGCCCGCCGGGCTCCTACAACGAGCAGTACTTC
d_call: TRBD1; v_call: TRBV27; clone_size: many; j_call: TRBJ2-3; cdr3_aa: CASSFGGQEADTQYF; cdr3_nt: TGTGCCAGCAGTTTTGGGGGACAGGAGGCAGATACGCAGTATTTT
d_call: TRBD2; v_call: TRBV3-1; clone_size: many; j_call: TRBJ2-4; cdr3_aa: CASSQGSGGPGGNIQYF; cdr3_nt: TGTGCCAGCAGCCAAGGTAGCGGGGGACCTGGGGGAAACATTCAGTACTTC
d_call: NA; v_call: TRBV20-1; clone_size: many; j_call: TRBJ2-4; cdr3_aa: CSAHDPDKNIQYF; cdr3_nt: TGCAGTGCTCATGACCCGGACAAAAACATTCAGTACTTC
d_call: NA; v_call: TRBV18; clone_size: NA; j_call: TRBJ2-7; cdr3_aa: CASSPGTGTPYEQYF; cdr3_nt: TGTGCCAGCTCACCCGGGACCGGGACACCCTACGAGCAGTACTTC
d_call: NA; v_call: TRBV10-3; clone_size: many; j_call: TRBJ2-7; cdr3_aa: CAISREMEQYF; cdr3_nt: TGTGCCATCAGCAGGGAAATGGAGCAGTACTTC
d_call: NA; v_call: TRBV7-9; clone_size: many; j_call: TRBJ1-1; cdr3_aa: CASPLSGAGNTEAFF; cdr3_nt: TGTGCCAGCCCTCTCTCAGGGGCAGGGAACACTGAAGCTTTCTTT
d_call: NA; v_call: TRBV28; clone_size: many; j_call: TRBJ2-7; cdr3_aa: CASRPPGAYEQYF; cdr3_nt: TGTGCCAGCAGGCCCCCCGGGGCCTACGAGCAGTACTTC
d_call: TRBD2; v_call: TRBV10-3; clone_size: many; j_call: TRBJ2-5; cdr3_aa: CAIREGGGGNQETQYF; cdr3_nt: TGTGCCATCCGGGAGGGAGGCGGAGGCAACCAAGAGACCCAGTACTTC
d_call: NA; v_call: TRBV28; clone_size: many; j_call: TRBJ2-7; cdr3_aa: CASSENYEQYF; cdr3_nt: TGTGCCAGCAGTGAAAACTACGAGCAGTACTTC
d_call: TRBD2; v_call: TRBV7-2; clone_size: NA; j_call: TRBJ2-3; cdr3_aa: CASSLGGLAGGADTQYF; cdr3_nt: TGTGCCAGCAGCTTAGGGGGACTAGCGGGAGGGGCAGATACGCAGTATTTT
d_call: NA; v_call: TRBV5-1; clone_size: many; j_call: TRBJ1-1; cdr3_aa: CASRVGQTNTEAFF; cdr3_nt: TGCGCCAGCAGGGTCGGACAGACTAACACTGAAGCTTTCTTT
d_call: TRBD1; v_call: TRBV7-9; clone_size: few; j_call: TRBJ2-7; cdr3_aa: CASSPLRTGASYEQYF; cdr3_nt: TGTGCCAGCAGCCCCCTCCGGACAGGGGCGTCCTACGAGCAGTACTTC
d_call: NA; v_call: TRBV20-1; clone_size: many; j_call: TRBJ2-7; cdr3_aa: CSAAGRPDHEQYF; cdr3_nt: TGCAGTGCCGCGGGACGGCCTGACCACGAGCAGTACTTC
d_call: NA; v_call: TRBV7-8; clone_size: NA; j_call: TRBJ2-7; cdr3_aa: CASTQGGVGGTYEQYF; cdr3_nt: TGTGCCAGCACCCAGGGGGGGGTCGGGGGTACCTACGAGCAGTACTTC
d_call: TRBD1; v_call: TRBV5-6; clone_size: NA; j_call: TRBJ2-2; cdr3_aa: CASSWGQGSTGELFF; cdr3_nt: TGTGCCAGCAGCTGGGGACAGGGGAGCACCGGGGAGCTGTTTTTT
d_call: NA; v_call: TRBV27; clone_size: many; j_call: TRBJ1-6; cdr3_aa: CASSFRGYNSPLHF; cdr3_nt: TGTGCCAGCAGTTTCAGGGGCTATAATTCACCCCTCCACTTT
d_call: TRBD1; v_call: TRBV10-3; clone_size: many; j_call: TRBJ2-7; cdr3_aa: CAIGDRAYEQYF; cdr3_nt: TGTGCCATCGGGGACAGGGCCTACGAGCAGTACTTC
d_call: TRBD2; v_call: TRBV20-1; clone_size: many; j_call: TRBJ2-4; cdr3_aa: CSARPIAGWTIQYF; cdr3_nt: TGCAGTGCTCGCCCGATAGCGGGGTGGACCATTCAGTACTTC
d_call: NA; v_call: TRBV20-1; clone_size: many; j_call: TRBJ2-1; cdr3_aa: CSASGPRHSYNEQFF; cdr3_nt: TGCAGTGCTTCTGGACCGCGCCACTCCTACAATGAGCAGTTCTTC
d_call: NA; v_call: TRBV7-2; clone_size: NA; j_call: TRBJ1-3; cdr3_aa: CASSMLSRSGNTIYF; cdr3_nt: TGTGCCAGCAGCATGCTCAGTCGCTCTGGAAACACCATATATTTT
d_call: NA; v_call: TRBV12-3/TRBV12-4; clone_size: many; j_call: TRBJ1-1; cdr3_aa: CASSGVTEAFF; cdr3_nt: TGTGCCAGCAGTGGCGTCACTGAAGCTTTCTTT